This T cell receptor (beta chain) originates from a study of cytomegalovirus exposure and HLA in healthy donors. In the study overall: The early release's HLA-typed donors yielded approximately 82 million unique TCRs.

The germline CDR1 and CDR2 sequences are SQVTM and ANQGSEA. The V gene end was trimmed by 6 bases and the J gene end by 2 bases; junction bases not matched to a gene: 3. CDR3 length: 14 residues. 60 Vbeta and 13 Jbeta primers were used in PCR. Method: immunoSEQ multiplex PCR; TCRdb's copy keeps in-frame clones and lacks some. The sample has roughly 250,000 clones; 70% to 90% are singletons. The table lists this clone with a count of one. The source material was PBMCs. This clonotype was sampled from a woman between 40 and 55 years old in good health and CMV-seropositive. This rearrangement joins TRBV29-1 to TRBJ2-7, with 14 bases that match TRBD2. This CDR3 is CSVGTSGSAYEQYF. CDR3 in DNA: TGCAGCGTGGGGACTAGCGGGAGTGCCTACGAGCAGTACTTC.